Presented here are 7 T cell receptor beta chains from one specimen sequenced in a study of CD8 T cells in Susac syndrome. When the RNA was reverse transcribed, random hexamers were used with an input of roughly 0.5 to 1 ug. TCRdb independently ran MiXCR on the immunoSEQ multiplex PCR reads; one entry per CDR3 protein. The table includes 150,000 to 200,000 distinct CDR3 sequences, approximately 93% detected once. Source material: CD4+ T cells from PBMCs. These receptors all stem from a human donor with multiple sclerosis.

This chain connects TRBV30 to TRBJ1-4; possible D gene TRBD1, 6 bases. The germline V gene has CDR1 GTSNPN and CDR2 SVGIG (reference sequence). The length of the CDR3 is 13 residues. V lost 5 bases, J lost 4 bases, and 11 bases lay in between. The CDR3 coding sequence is TGTGCCTGGTCGAGGGGGATTAATGAAAAACTGTTTTTT. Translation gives CAWSRGINEKLFF.

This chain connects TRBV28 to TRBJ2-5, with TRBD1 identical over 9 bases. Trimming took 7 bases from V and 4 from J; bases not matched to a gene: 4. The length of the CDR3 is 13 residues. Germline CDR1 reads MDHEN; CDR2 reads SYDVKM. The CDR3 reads CASKLQGAETQYF. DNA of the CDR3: TGTGCCAGCAAACTACAGGGGGCAGAGACCCAGTACTTC.

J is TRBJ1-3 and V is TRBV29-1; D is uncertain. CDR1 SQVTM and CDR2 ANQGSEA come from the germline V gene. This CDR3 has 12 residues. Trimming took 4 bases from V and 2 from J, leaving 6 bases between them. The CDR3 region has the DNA TGCAGCGTTGTTTCGCCTGGAAACACCATATATTTT. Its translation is CSVVSPGNTIYF.

The CDR3 DNA sequence: TGTGCCTGGAGTGAACAGGGGAACACTGAAGCTTTCTTT. Translated, it gives CAWSEQGNTEAFF. V usage is TRBV30 and J usage is TRBJ1-1; possibly TRBD1 for D (6 bases). Germline CDR1 reads GTSNPN; CDR2 reads SVGIG (reference sequence). Between the trimmed V and J ends, which lost 1 base and 1 base, there was a span of 7 bases. The CDR3 has 13 residues.

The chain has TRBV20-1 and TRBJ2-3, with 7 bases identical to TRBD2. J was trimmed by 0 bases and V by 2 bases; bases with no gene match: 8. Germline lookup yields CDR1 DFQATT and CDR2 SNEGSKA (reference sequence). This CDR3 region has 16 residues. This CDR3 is CSARPTERGSTDTQYF. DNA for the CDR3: TGCAGTGCTAGACCCACGGAGCGGGGAAGCACAGATACGCAGTATTTT.

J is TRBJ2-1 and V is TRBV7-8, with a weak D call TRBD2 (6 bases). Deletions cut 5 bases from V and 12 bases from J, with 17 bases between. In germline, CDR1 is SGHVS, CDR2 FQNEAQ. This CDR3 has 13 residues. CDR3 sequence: CASSRSLGGLQFF. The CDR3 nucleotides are TGTGCCAGCAGCCGGTCGTTGGGAGGTCTGCAGTTCTTC.

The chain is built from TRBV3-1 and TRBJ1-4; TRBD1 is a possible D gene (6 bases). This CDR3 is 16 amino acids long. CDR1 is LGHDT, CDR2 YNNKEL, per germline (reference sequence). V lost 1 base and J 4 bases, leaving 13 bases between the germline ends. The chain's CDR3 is CASSQGGGPRNEKLFF. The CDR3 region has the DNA TGTGCCAGCAGCCAAGGGGGGGGGCCTCGTAATGAAAAACTGTTTTTT.